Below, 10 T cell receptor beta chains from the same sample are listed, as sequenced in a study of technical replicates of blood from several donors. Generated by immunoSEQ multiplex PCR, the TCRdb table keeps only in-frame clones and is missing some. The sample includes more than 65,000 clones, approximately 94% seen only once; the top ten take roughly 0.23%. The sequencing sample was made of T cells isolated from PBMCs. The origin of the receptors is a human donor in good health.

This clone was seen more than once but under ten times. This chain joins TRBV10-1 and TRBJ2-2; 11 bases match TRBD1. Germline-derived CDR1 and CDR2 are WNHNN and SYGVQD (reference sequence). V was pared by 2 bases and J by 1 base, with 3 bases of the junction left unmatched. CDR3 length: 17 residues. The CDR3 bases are TGCGCCAGCAGTGAGGGGGGACAGGGGGAGAACACCGGGGAGCTGTTTTTT. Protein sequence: CASSEGGQGENTGELFF.

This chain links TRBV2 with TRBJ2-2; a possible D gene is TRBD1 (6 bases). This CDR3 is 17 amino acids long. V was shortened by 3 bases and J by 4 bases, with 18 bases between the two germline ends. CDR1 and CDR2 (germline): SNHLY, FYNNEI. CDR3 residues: CASSDPQGRIGTGELFF. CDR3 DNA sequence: TGTGCCAGCAGTGACCCACAGGGCCGAATTGGCACCGGGGAGCTGTTTTTT.

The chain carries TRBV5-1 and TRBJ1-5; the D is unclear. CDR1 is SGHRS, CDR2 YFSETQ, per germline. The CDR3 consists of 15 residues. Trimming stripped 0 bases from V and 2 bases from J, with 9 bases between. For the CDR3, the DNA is TGCGCCAGCAGCTTGGAGGCGGGCGGCAATCAGCCCCAGCATTTT. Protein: CASSLEAGGNQPQHF.

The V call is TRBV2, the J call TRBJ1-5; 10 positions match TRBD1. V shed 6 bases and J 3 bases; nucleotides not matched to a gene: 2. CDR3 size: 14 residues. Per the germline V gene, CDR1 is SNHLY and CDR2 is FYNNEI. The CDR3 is CASRGTGVNQPQHF. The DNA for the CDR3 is TGTGCCAGCAGAGGGACAGGGGTCAATCAGCCCCAGCATTTT.

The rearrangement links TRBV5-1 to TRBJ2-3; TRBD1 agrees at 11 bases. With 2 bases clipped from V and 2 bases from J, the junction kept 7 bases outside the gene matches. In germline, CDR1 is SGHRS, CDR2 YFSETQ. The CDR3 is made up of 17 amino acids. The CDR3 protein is CASSFLLDRGLTDTQYF. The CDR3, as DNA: TGCGCCAGCAGCTTTTTACTGGACAGGGGGCTCACAGATACGCAGTATTTT.

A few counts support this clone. Here the CDR3 DNA reads TGTGCCAGCAGTTTATCTCCTAGCGGCTTCTACGAGCAGTACTTC. It is translated as CASSLSPSGFYEQYF. This rearrangement joins TRBV27 to TRBJ2-7; 7 positions agree with TRBD2. The CDR3 is 15 amino acids. The trim removed 0 bases at V and 3 bases at J, leaving 5 bases unmatched. Germline V gene data show CDR1 as MNHEY and CDR2 as SMNVEV (reference sequence).

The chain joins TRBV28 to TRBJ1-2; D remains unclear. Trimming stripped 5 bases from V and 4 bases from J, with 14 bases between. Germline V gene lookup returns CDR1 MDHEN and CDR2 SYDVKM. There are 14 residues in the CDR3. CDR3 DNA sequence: TGTGCCAGCAGTAACCCTGCGATCCCCTATGGCTACACCTTC. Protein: CASSNPAIPYGYTF.

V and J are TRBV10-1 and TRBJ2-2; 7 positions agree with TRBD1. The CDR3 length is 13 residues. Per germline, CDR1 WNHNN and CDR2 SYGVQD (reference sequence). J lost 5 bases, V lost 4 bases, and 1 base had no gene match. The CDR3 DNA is TGCGCCAGCAGTGTGACAGGGACCGGGGAGCTGTTTTTT. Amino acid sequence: CASSVTGTGELFF.

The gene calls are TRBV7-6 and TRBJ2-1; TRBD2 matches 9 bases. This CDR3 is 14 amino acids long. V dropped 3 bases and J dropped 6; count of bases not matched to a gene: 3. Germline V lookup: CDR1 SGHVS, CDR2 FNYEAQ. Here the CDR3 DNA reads TGTGCCAGCAGCTTTTCAGCGGGAGGCAATGAGCAGTTCTTC. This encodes CASSFSAGGNEQFF.

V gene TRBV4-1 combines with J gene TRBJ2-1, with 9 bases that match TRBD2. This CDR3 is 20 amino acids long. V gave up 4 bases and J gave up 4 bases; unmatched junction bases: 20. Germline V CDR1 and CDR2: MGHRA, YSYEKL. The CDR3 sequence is CASSPYYIVSGRNPYNEQFF. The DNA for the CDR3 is TGCGCCAGCAGCCCGTACTACATTGTGAGCGGGAGGAATCCGTACAATGAGCAGTTCTTC.